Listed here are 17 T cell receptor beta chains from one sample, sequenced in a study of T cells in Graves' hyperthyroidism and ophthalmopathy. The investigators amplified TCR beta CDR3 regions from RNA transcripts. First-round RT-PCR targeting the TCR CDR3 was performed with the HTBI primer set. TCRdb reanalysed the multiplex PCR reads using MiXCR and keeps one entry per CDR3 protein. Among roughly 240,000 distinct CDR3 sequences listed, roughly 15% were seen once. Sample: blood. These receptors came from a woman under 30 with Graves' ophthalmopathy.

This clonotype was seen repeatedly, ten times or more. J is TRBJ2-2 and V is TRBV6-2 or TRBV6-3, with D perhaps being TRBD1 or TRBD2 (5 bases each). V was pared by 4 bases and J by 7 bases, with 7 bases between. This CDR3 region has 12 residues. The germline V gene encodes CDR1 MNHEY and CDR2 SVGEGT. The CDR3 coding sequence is TGTGCCAGCAGTTCTGGGGGCGGGGAGCTGTTTTTT. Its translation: CASSSGGGELFF.

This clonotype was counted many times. CDR3 residues: CASSEGTGADEQYF. Here the CDR3 DNA reads TGTGCCAGCAGTGAAGGGACAGGGGCAGACGAGCAGTACTTC. V usage is TRBV6-1 and J usage is TRBJ2-7; 9 bases are a match to TRBD1. The CDR3 has 14 residues. Trimming cost V 1 base and J 5 bases; bases outside gene matches: 3. CDR1 and CDR2 (germline): MNHNS, SASEGT.

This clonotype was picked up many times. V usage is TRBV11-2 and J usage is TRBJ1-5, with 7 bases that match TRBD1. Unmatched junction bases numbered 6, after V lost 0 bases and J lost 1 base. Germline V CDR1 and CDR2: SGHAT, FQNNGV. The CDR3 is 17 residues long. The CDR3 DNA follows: TGTGCCAGCAGCTTAGATCAGGGGGGGGCGAGCAATCAGCCCCAGCATTTT. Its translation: CASSLDQGGASNQPQHF.

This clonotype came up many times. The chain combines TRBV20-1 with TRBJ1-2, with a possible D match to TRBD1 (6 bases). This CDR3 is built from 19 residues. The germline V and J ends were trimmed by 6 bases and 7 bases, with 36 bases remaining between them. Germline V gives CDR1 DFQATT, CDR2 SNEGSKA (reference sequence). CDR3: CSAIQPFGDWGRGSSGYTF. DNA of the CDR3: TGCAGTGCGATCCAACCGTTTGGGGACTGGGGGCGAGGGAGCTCTGGCTACACCTTC.

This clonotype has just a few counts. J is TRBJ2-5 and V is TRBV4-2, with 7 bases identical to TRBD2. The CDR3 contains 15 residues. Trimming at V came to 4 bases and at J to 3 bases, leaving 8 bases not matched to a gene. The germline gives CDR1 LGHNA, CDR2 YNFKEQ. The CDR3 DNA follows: TGTGCCAGCAGCCGATCGGGGGGTGTAAAAGAGACCCAGTACTTC. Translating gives CASSRSGGVKETQYF.

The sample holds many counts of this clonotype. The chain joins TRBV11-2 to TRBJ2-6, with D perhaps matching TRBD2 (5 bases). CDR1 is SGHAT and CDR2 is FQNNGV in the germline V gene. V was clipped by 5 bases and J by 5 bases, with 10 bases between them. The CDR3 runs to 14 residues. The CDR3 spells CASSPPGRANVLTF. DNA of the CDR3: TGTGCCAGCAGCCCTCCGGGGAGGGCCAACGTCCTGACTTTC.

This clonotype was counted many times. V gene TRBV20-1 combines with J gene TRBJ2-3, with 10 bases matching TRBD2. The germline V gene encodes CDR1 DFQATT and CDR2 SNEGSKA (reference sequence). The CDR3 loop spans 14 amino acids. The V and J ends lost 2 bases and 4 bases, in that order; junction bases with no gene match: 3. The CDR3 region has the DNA TGCAGTGCTAGACTAGCGGGAGTCCCAGATACGCAGTATTTT. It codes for CSARLAGVPDTQYF.

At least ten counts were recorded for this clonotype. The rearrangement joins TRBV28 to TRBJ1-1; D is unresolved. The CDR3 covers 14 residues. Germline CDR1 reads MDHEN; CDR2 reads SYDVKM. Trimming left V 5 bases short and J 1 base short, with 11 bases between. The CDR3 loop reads CASSRIEGNTEAFF. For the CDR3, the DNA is TGTGCCAGCAGTCGGATAGAGGGGAACACTGAAGCTTTCTTT.

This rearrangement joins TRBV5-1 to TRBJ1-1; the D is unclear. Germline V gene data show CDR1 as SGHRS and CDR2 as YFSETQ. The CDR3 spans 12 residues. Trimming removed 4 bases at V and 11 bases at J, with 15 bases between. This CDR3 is CASSPVGVGAFF. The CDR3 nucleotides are TGCGCCAGCAGCCCGGTCGGGGTTGGGGCTTTCTTT.

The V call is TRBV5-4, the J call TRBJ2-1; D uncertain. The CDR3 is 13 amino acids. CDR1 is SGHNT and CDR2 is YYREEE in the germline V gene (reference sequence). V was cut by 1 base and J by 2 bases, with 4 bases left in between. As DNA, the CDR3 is TGTGCCAGCAGCTTGACAACCTACAATGAGCAGTTCTTC. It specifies CASSLTTYNEQFF.

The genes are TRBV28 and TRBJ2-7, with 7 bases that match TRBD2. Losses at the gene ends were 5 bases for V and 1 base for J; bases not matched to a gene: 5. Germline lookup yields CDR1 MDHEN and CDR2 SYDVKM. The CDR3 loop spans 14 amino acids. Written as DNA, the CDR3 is TGTGCCAGCAGTAAGAGACTAGCATCCTACGAGCAGTACTTC. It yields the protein CASSKRLASYEQYF.

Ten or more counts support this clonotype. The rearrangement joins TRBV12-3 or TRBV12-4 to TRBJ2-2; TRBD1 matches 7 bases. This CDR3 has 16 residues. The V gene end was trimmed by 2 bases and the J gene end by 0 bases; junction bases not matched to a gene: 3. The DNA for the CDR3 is TGTGCCAGCAGTTTACCAGGGGGAGCGAACACCGGGGAGCTGTTTTTT. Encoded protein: CASSLPGGANTGELFF.

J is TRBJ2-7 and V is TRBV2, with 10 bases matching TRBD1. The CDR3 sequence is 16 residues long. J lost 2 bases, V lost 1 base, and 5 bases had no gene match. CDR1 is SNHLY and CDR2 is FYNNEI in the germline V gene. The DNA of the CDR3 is TGTGCCAGCAGTGAAGTGGGACAGGGGACCCCCTACGAGCAGTACTTC. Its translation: CASSEVGQGTPYEQYF.

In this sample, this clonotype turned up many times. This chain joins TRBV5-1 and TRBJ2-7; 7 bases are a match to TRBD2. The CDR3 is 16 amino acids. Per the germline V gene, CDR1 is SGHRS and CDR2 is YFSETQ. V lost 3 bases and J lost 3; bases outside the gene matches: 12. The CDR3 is CASSSSRSGDGYEQYF. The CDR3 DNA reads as TGCGCCAGCAGCTCGTCGAGGAGCGGGGATGGCTACGAGCAGTACTTC.

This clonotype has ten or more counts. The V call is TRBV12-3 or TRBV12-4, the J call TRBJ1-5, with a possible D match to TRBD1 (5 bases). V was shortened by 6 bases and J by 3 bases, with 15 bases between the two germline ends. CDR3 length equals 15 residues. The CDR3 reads CASRMGGRANQPQHF. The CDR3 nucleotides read TGTGCCAGCAGAATGGGAGGCAGGGCCAATCAGCCCCAGCATTTT.

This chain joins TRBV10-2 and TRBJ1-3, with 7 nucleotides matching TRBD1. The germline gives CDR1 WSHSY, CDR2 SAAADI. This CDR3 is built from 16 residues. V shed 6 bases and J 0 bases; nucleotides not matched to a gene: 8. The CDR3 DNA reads TGCGCCAGCAGGGAACTCGGGGACAGCTCTGGAAACACCATATATTTT. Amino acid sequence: CASRELGDSSGNTIYF.

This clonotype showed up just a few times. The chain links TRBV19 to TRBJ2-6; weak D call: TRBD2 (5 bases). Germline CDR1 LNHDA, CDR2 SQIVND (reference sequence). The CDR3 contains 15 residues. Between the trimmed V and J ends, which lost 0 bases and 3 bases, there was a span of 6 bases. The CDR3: CASSIDGGGANVLTF. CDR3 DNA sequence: TGTGCCAGTAGTATAGACGGAGGTGGGGCCAACGTCCTGACTTTC. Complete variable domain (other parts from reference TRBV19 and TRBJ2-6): DGGITQSPKYLFRKEGQNVTLSCEQNLNHDAMYWYRQDPGQGLRLIYYSQIVNDFQKGDIAEGYSVSREKKESFPLTVTSAQKNPTAFYLCASSIDGGGANVLTFGAGSRLTVL.